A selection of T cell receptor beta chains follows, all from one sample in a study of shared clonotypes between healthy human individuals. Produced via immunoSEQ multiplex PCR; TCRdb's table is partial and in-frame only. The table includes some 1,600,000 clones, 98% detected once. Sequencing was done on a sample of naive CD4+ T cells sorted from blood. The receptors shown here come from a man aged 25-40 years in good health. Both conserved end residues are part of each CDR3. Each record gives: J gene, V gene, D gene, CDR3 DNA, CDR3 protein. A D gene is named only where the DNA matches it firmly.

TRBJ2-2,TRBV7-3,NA,TGTGCCAGCAGCTTAATGGGCAGAAGCACCGGGGAGCTGTTTTTT,CASSLMGRSTGELFF
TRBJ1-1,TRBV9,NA,TGTGCCAGCAGCGTAGGTAGAGGGAGGAACACTGAAGCTTTCTTT,CASSVGRGRNTEAFF
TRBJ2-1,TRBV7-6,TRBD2,TGTGCCAGCAGCTTAGTTGCTAGCGGATACAATGAGCAGTTCTTC,CASSLVASGYNEQFF
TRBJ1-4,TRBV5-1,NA,TGCGCCAGCAGCTTGGCGCTGGCGGATGAAAAACTGTTTTTT,CASSLALADEKLFF
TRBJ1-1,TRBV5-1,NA,TGCGCCAGCAGCTTGGGGGGGACCGAAAACACTGAAGCTTTCTTT,CASSLGGTENTEAFF
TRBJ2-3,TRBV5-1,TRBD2,TGCGCCAGCAGTTTTGAGGGGACTAGCAGAACAGATACGCAGTATTTT,CASSFEGTSRTDTQYF
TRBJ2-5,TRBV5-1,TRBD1,TGCGCCAGCAGCTCCCTGACAGGGACCCAAGAGACCCAGTACTTC,CASSSLTGTQETQYF
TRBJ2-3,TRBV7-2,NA,TGTGCCAGCAGCCCCCAGGGTGTTTCGCAGTATTTT,CASSPQGVSQYF
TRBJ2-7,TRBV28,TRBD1,TGTGCCAGCAGACCACAGGGGCGAACGGACTACGAGCAGTACTTC,CASRPQGRTDYEQYF
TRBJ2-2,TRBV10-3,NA,TGTGCCATCAGTTCCGGGACGGCGAACACCGGGGAGCTGTTTTTT,CAISSGTANTGELFF
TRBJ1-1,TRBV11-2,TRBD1,TGTGCCAGCAGCTTAGGGGACAGGGGGAACACTGAAGCTTTCTTT,CASSLGDRGNTEAFF
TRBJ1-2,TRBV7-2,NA,TGTGCCAGCAGCTTAAGGACGACCAACTATGGCTACACCTTC,CASSLRTTNYGYTF
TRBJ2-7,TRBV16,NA,TGTGCCAGCAGCCAGGCGGTCTACGAGCAGTACTTC,CASSQAVYEQYF
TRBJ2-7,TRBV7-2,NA,TGTGCCAGCAGCTTAGGACAGGTTCTCTCCTACGAGCAGTACTTC,CASSLGQVLSYEQYF
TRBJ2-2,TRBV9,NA,TGTGCCAGCAGCGTAGGAGTGATGAACACCGGGGAGCTGTTTTTT,CASSVGVMNTGELFF
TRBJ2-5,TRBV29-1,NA,TGCAGCGTCAACGGGGGACAGCCTCGCCAAGAGACCCAGTACTTC,CSVNGGQPRQETQYF
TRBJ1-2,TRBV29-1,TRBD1,TGCAGCGTTGAAGCCCCGGGACAGGTCTATGGCTACACCTTC,CSVEAPGQVYGYTF
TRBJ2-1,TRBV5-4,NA,TGTGCCAGCAGCTTGGAAGGCAAACAGAAGCAGTTCTTC,CASSLEGKQKQFF
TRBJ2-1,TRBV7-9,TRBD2,TGTGCCAGCAGCCAACTAGCGGGCGACTCCTTGCAGTTCTTC,CASSQLAGDSLQFF
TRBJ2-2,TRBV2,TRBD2,TGTGCCAGCAGCACGGGGGGGACAAACACCGGGGAGCTGTTTTTT,CASSTGGTNTGELFF